Below, 21 T cell receptor beta chains from the same sample are listed, as sequenced in a study of T cell responses to AZD1222 COVID-19 vaccine. The protocol was immunoSEQ multiplex PCR, while the TCRdb copy is restricted to in-frame clones and leaves out a portion. The table shows roughly 50,000 clones, with about 88% occurring only once. The sample was peripheral blood, taken 28 days after the second AZD1222 dose. These receptors were collected from an adult who received the AZD1222 COVID-19 vaccine.

This clone was counted a single time. The chain uses TRBV2 and TRBJ2-7; 8 positions agree with TRBD1. The CDR3 is 13 amino acids. From germline, CDR1 is SNHLY and CDR2 FYNNEI. The junction had 4 bases not matched to a gene; V was cut back by 9 bases and J by 0 bases. This chain's CDR3 is CASLQGVSYEQYF. CDR3 in DNA: TGTGCCAGTTTACAGGGGGTCTCCTACGAGCAGTACTTC.

The chain links TRBV5-1 to TRBJ2-7; D call uncertain. This CDR3 comprises 15 residues. Trimming removed 6 bases from V and 3 bases from J, with 19 bases in between. CDR1 is SGHRS and CDR2 is YFSETQ in the germline V gene. CDR3 sequence reads: CASNGSRKPNYEQYF. CDR3 DNA: TGCGCCAGCAATGGCAGCAGAAAGCCTAACTACGAGCAGTACTTC.

J is TRBJ2-5 and V is TRBV7-2; 8 nucleotides agree with TRBD1. Trimming at V came to 4 bases and at J to 5 bases, leaving 9 bases not matched to a gene. This CDR3 region has 15 residues. Germline-derived CDR1 and CDR2 are SGHTA and FQGNSA. Here the CDR3 reads CASSSQGAPIETQYF. CDR3 bases: TGTGCCAGCAGCTCGCAGGGGGCCCCTATCGAGACCCAGTACTTC. The full variable domain, rest sourced from reference TRBV7-2 and TRBJ2-5, is GAGVSQSPSNKVTEKGKDVELRCDPISGHTALYWYRQSLGQGLEFLIYFQGNSAPDKSGLPSDRFSAERTGGSVSTLTIQRTQQEDSAVYLCASSSQGAPIETQYFGPGTRLLVL.

This rearrangement joins TRBV28 to TRBJ1-4, with D perhaps TRBD1 (5 bases). Trimming pared 3 bases from V and 4 bases from J, leaving 9 bases between. The CDR3 has 14 residues. Germline V gene data show CDR1 as MDHEN and CDR2 as SYDVKM. The CDR3 sequence: CASSFVGDNEKLFF. CDR3 DNA sequence: TGTGCCAGCAGTTTCGTAGGGGATAATGAAAAACTGTTTTTT.

The chain recombines TRBV6-1 with TRBJ1-3, with D possibly matching TRBD1 (6 bases). The V and J ends lost 1 base and 8 bases respectively, with 27 bases between them. Germline values: CDR1 MNHNS, CDR2 SASEGT. This CDR3 has 19 amino acids. The CDR3 nucleotides are TGTGCCAGCAGTGAAGATTTGGTGATTTGGGGGGGGGCATCAGACACCATATATTTT. Its protein product is CASSEDLVIWGGASDTIYF.

The chain is built from TRBV27 and TRBJ2-2; the D gene is possibly TRBD2 (6 bases). The germline CDR1 and CDR2 sequences are MNHEY and SMNVEV (reference sequence). V shed 7 bases and J shed 4 bases, with 13 bases lying between them. CDR3 length: 14 amino acids. The CDR3 DNA sequence: TGTGCCAGCAAGGTCGGGAGCGGCACCGGGGAGCTGTTTTTT. Translated, it gives CASKVGSGTGELFF.

The chain employs TRBV2 and TRBJ2-7; 9 bases match TRBD2. With V trimmed by 8 bases and J by 3 bases, 11 bases remained unmatched. Per germline, CDR1 SNHLY and CDR2 FYNNEI. This CDR3 contains 15 residues. The CDR3 protein is CASGSGLATSYEQYF. The CDR3 DNA reads TGTGCCAGCGGGTCGGGACTAGCAACAAGCTACGAGCAGTACTTC.

The V gene is TRBV12-3 or TRBV12-4, the J gene TRBJ2-5, with no clear D. CDR3 length: 11 residues. V was pared by 5 bases and J by 4 bases, with 5 bases between. The CDR3 loop reads CASSRLETQYF. DNA of the CDR3: TGTGCCAGCAGTCGACTAGAGACCCAGTACTTC.

The chain has TRBV11-2 and TRBJ1-1; D may be TRBD1 (6 bases). The germline V gene has CDR1 SGHAT and CDR2 FQNNGV. This CDR3 has 14 residues. V lost 3 bases and J 10 bases, leaving 18 bases between the germline ends. The CDR3 coding sequence is TGTGCCAGCAGCTTTGAGGGGGGCGAAAGGGCAGCTTTCTTT. It yields the protein CASSFEGGERAAFF.

The V gene is TRBV5-1, the J gene TRBJ2-1, with D perhaps matching TRBD2 (5 bases). Germline loops: CDR1 SGHRS, CDR2 YFSETQ. The ends were cut back, 5 bases at V and 3 bases at J, with 18 bases in the middle. The CDR3 length is 16 residues. The CDR3 DNA sequence: TGCGCCAGCAGTTCGCTGCCGGACTGGGGCTACAATGAGCAGTTCTTC. Its translation: CASSSLPDWGYNEQFF.

The chain combines TRBV6-5 with TRBJ1-5; D is undetermined. The germline V and J ends were trimmed by 5 bases and 3 bases, with 8 bases remaining between them. The germline CDR1 and CDR2 sequences are MNHEY and SVGAGI. This CDR3 contains 13 residues. The CDR3 nucleotides are TGTGCCAGCAGTCCACAGTACAATCAGCCCCAGCATTTT. It encodes CASSPQYNQPQHF.

The gene calls are TRBV7-9 and TRBJ2-7; D might be TRBD2 (5 bases). Germline loops: CDR1 SEHNR, CDR2 FQNEAQ (reference sequence). The CDR3 is 15 residues long. V lost 4 bases to trimming and J lost 2 bases, with 15 bases between them. The CDR3 spells CASSSNAGGPYEQYF. Here the CDR3 DNA reads TGTGCCAGCAGCTCGAACGCAGGCGGGCCCTACGAGCAGTACTTC.

The rearrangement links TRBV27 to TRBJ2-3; D remains ambiguous. The CDR3 covers 14 residues. Trimming removed 7 bases from V and 1 base from J, with 12 bases in between. Germline loops: CDR1 MNHEY, CDR2 SMNVEV (reference sequence). This chain's CDR3 is CASTLSWGTDTQYF. The CDR3 nucleotides are TGTGCCAGCACTCTTTCGTGGGGCACAGATACGCAGTATTTT.

This chain joins TRBV3-1 (or the pseudogene TRBV3-2) and TRBJ2-6; 7 bases are shared with TRBD1. The CDR3 spans 17 residues. Germline trimming cut 4 bases from V and 4 bases from J; bases unmatched to any gene: 10. CDR1 LGHDT and CDR2 YNNKEL come from the germline V gene (reference sequence). The CDR3 region has the DNA TGTGCCAGCAGCCTAGTATACACAGGGGTCGGGGCCAACGTCCTGACTTTC. Translated, it gives CASSLVYTGVGANVLTF.

The chain has TRBV7-2 and TRBJ2-7; TRBD2 matches at 9 bases. CDR3 length: 15 amino acids. V was pared by 4 bases and J by 0 bases, with 4 bases of the junction left unmatched. From germline, CDR1 is SGHTA and CDR2 FQGNSA. The CDR3 is CASSSLAGHSYEQYF. The CDR3 DNA reads as TGTGCCAGCAGCTCTCTAGCGGGGCACTCCTACGAGCAGTACTTC. Full variable domain (rest looked up from reference TRBV7-2 and TRBJ2-7): GAGVSQSPSNKVTEKGKDVELRCDPISGHTALYWYRQSLGQGLEFLIYFQGNSAPDKSGLPSDRFSAERTGGSVSTLTIQRTQQEDSAVYLCASSSLAGHSYEQYFGPGTRLTVT.

This clone occurred once. The chain carries TRBV1 and TRBJ2-3; TRBD2, as called in the table, went unchecked against the DNA. TRBV1 constitutes a pseudogene. There are 16 residues in the CDR3. For the CDR3, the DNA is TGCACCAGCAGCTGCCCTAGCGAGGAGAACGGTGATACGCAGTATTTT. Translation gives CTSSCPSEENGDTQYF.

The V and J genes are TRBV7-2 and TRBJ2-7; a weak D match, TRBD2 (6 bases). The CDR3 sequence is 12 residues long. In germline, CDR1 is SGHTA, CDR2 FQGNSA. Between the trimmed V and J ends, which lost 5 bases and 9 bases, there was a span of 14 bases. The CDR3 DNA reads TGTGCCAGCAGCCTAGGACCAGCGGGGCAGTACTTC. This gives the protein CASSLGPAGQYF.

V and J are TRBV6-6 and TRBJ2-7; maybe TRBD1 (5 bases). Germline values: CDR1 MNHNY, CDR2 SVGAGI (reference sequence). There are 16 residues in the CDR3. V was pared by 0 bases and J by 5 bases, with 17 bases between. The CDR3 is CASSYSFGHARDEQYF. The CDR3 bases are TGTGCCAGCAGTTACTCATTTGGACATGCTCGGGACGAGCAGTACTTC.

V and J are TRBV9 and TRBJ1-6, with 10 bases matching TRBD1. Germline loops: CDR1 SGDLS, CDR2 YYNGEE. The V segment lost 0 bases and the J segment 6 bases; nucleotides outside the gene matches: 0. This CDR3 is built from 15 residues. CDR3 residues: CASSVGDRGNSPLHF. The CDR3 coding sequence is TGTGCCAGCAGCGTAGGGGACAGGGGTAATTCACCCCTCCACTTT. Looking up the rest from reference TRBV9 and TRBJ1-6 gives the full variable domain: DSGVTQTPKHLITATGQRVTLRCSPRSGDLSVYWYQQSLDQGLQFLIQYYNGEERAKGNILERFSAQQFPDLHSELNLSSLELGDSALYFCASSVGDRGNSPLHFGNGTRLTVT.

CDR3 residues: CASSLGLAGEGQYF. As DNA, the CDR3 is TGTGCCAGCAGCTTAGGACTAGCGGGGGAGGGGCAGTACTTC. The chain couples TRBV11-2 to TRBJ2-7; 12 bases are a match to TRBD2. V was clipped by 1 base and J by 9 bases; unmatched bases: 4. Germline lookup yields CDR1 SGHAT and CDR2 FQNNGV. This CDR3 spans 14 amino acids.

The chain couples TRBV5-6 to TRBJ1-4; D perhaps matches TRBD1 (5 bases). The ends were cut back, 4 bases at V and 5 bases at J, with 18 bases in the middle. CDR1 and CDR2 from the germline V gene are SGHDT and YYEEEE. The CDR3 extends over 16 amino acids. CDR3 protein: CASSTVKGPKNEKLFF. CDR3 coding DNA: TGTGCCAGCAGCACCGTTAAGGGACCGAAGAATGAAAAACTGTTTTTT. The full variable domain, rest sourced from reference TRBV5-6 and TRBJ1-4, is DAGVTQSPTHLIKTRGQQVTLRCSPKSGHDTVSWYQQALGQGPQFIFQYYEEEERQRGNFPDRFSGHQFPNYSSELNVNALLLGDSALYLCASSTVKGPKNEKLFFGSGTQLSVL.